This section outlines one T cell receptor beta chain sequence together with its context. The sample comes from a study of blood T cell repertoires in COVID-19. Per the original methods: By means of reference gene primer amplification, nucleated cell counts were estimated. TCRdb keeps only in-frame clones here, not all; method: immunoSEQ multiplex PCR. D and trimming were read from the DNA, whereas the V and J calls and clone size are those reported in that table. This table holds some 250,000 clones, almost 85% found once. Recovered status in Cohort 3 required two negative PCRs, clearance, or symptom resolution. The CDR3 spans 14 residues.

Sequencing was performed on PBMCs or T cells enriched from blood (not recorded which). The chain carries TRBV12-1 and TRBJ1-1; the table's D call TRBD1 went unverified against the DNA. TRBV12-1 is listed as a pseudogene. The TCR sequence derives from a middle-aged man who had recovered from COVID-19. CDR3 in amino acids: CASSFTRMNTEAFF. The CDR3 nucleotides read TGTGCCAGCAGCTTTACCAGAATGAACACTGAAGCTTTCTTT.